Listed here are 32 T cell receptor beta chains from one sample, sequenced in a study of beta chain features in type 1 diabetes. Notes on the study in general: There was a moderate but significant shortening of TCRB CDR3s in all four CD4+ subsets of Type 1 diabetes patients.

Their specific antigens are unknown. TCRB transcripts that were expressed got sequenced, as all of the isolated RNA had been reverse transcribed. Sequencing was performed with immunoSEQ multiplex PCR; in TCRdb, only in-frame clones are kept and a portion is missing. This table has some 700,000 clones, under 15% appearing once. Material for sequencing was naive CD4+ T cells from blood. These receptors were collected from a young man with type 1 diabetes.

This clone appeared a few times. The V gene is TRBV7-6, the J gene TRBJ1-2; D not certain. CDR1 is SGHVS and CDR2 is FNYEAQ in the germline V gene. The CDR3 has 14 residues. The ends were cut back, 2 bases at V and 2 bases at J, with 9 bases in the middle. The CDR3 DNA reads TGTGCCAGCAGCTTACAGAACCTAAACTATGGCTACACCTTC. The encoded protein is CASSLQNLNYGYTF. Full variable domain (remainder filled in from reference TRBV7-6 and TRBJ1-2): GAGVSQSPRYKVTKRGQDVALRCDPISGHVSLYWYRQALGQGPEFLTYFNYEAQQDKSGLPNDRFSAERPEGSISTLTIQRTEQRDSAMYRCASSLQNLNYGYTFGSGTRLTVV.

This clone was observed a handful of times. This sample also contains other DNA sequences that code for the same CDR3. This chain joins TRBV6-1 and TRBJ1-1; D is unclear. CDR1 and CDR2 from the germline V gene are MNHNS and SASEGT. V gave up 1 base and J gave up 2 bases, with 5 bases separating them. The CDR3 is 13 residues long. The chain's CDR3 is CASSEGVNTEAFF. In DNA, the CDR3 is TGTGCCAGCAGTGAAGGGGTAAACACTGAAGCTTTCTTT.

This clone came up a few times. This chain connects TRBV5-4 to TRBJ2-7; tentatively, D is TRBD1 or TRBD2 (7 bases each). This CDR3 has 13 residues. Germline V gives CDR1 SGHNT, CDR2 YYREEE (reference sequence). Trimming shortened V by 6 bases and J by 6 bases, and 16 bases separated the two germline ends. The CDR3 sequence is CASIRQGGSEQYF. In DNA, the CDR3 is TGTGCCAGCATACGACAGGGAGGGTCCGAGCAGTACTTC.

The J gene is TRBJ1-2, the V gene TRBV29-1, with TRBD1 as a possible D gene (6 bases). The V and J ends lost 1 base and 3 bases respectively, with 12 bases between them. This CDR3 comprises 14 residues. Germline lookup yields CDR1 SQVTM and CDR2 ANQGSEA. CDR3 region: CSVEAGQSHYGYTF. The CDR3 DNA reads TGCAGCGTTGAAGCGGGACAATCTCACTATGGCTACACCTTC.

J is TRBJ1-5 and V is TRBV19; TRBD1 aligns across 10 bases. CDR3 length: 14 residues. Germline CDR1 LNHDA, CDR2 SQIVND (reference sequence). The ends lost 4 bases at V and 7 bases at J; junction bases unmatched: 4. The CDR3: CASSTTGGGQPQHF. The CDR3, as DNA: TGTGCCAGTAGTACGACAGGGGGCGGGCAGCCCCAGCATTTT.

V and J are TRBV4-1 and TRBJ2-6, with 7 bases fitting TRBD1. This CDR3 has 19 amino acids. Losses at the gene ends were 4 bases for V and 0 bases for J; bases not matched to a gene: 12. Germline V gene data show CDR1 as MGHRA and CDR2 as YSYEKL. CDR3 DNA: TGCGCCAGCAGCCCAATCGAGGGGGACAGTCACTCTGGGGCCAACGTCCTGACTTTC. The encoded protein is CASSPIEGDSHSGANVLTF.

This clone was seen only a few times. The chain recombines TRBV19 with TRBJ2-3; 8 bases agree with TRBD1. The CDR3 spans 12 residues. The J segment lost 13 bases and the V segment lost 5 bases, leaving 8 bases of the junction unmatched. Germline V gives CDR1 LNHDA, CDR2 SQIVND (reference sequence). As DNA, the CDR3 is TGTGCCAGTAGTCCAGACAGGGGACGGAAGTATTTT. Amino acids: CASSPDRGRKYF. Together with reference TRBV19 and TRBJ2-3, the CDR3 gives the full variable domain: DGGITQSPKYLFRKEGQNVTLSCEQNLNHDAMYWYRQDPGQGLRLIYYSQIVNDFQKGDIAEGYSVSREKKESFPLTVTSAQKNPTAFYLCASSPDRGRKYFGPGTRLTVL.

As concerns this clone: Other DNA sequences of this sample code for an identical CDR3. The chain links TRBV9 to TRBJ2-7; 9 positions match TRBD1. The CDR3 extends over 15 amino acids. Germline CDR1 and CDR2: SGDLS and YYNGEE. Unmatched junction bases numbered 5, after V lost 0 bases and J lost 4 bases. CDR3 region: CASSVAPGQGYEQYF. Here the CDR3 DNA reads TGTGCCAGCAGCGTAGCCCCGGGACAGGGTTACGAGCAGTACTTC.

Worth noting for this clone: Other DNA sequences in the same sample also yield this CDR3. The genes are TRBV4-1 and TRBJ1-5, with D possibly TRBD1 on 5 matching bases. V was pared by 0 bases and J by 4 bases, with 10 bases between. Germline V gene lookup returns CDR1 MGHRA and CDR2 YSYEKL. The CDR3 runs 15 residues. This chain's CDR3 is CASSQERGGNQPQHF. The CDR3, as DNA: TGCGCCAGCAGCCAAGAGAGGGGCGGGAATCAGCCCCAGCATTTT.

This clone was seen just once. This rearrangement joins TRBV30 to TRBJ1-4; D perhaps matches TRBD1 (5 bases). The length of the CDR3 is 15 residues. Trimming took 3 bases from V and 7 from J, leaving 18 bases between them. Germline CDR1 reads GTSNPN; CDR2 reads SVGIG (reference sequence). The CDR3 DNA follows: TGTGCCTGGAGCCCCCGGGACCTAGCGTTTGAAAAACTGTTTTTT. It encodes CAWSPRDLAFEKLFF.

The chain recombines TRBV2 with TRBJ1-5; a weak D match, TRBD1 (5 bases). Between the trimmed V and J ends, which lost 1 base and 6 bases, there was a span of 13 bases. The CDR3 sequence is 15 residues long. Germline values: CDR1 SNHLY, CDR2 FYNNEI. CDR3: CASSEGPGSSQPQHF. The DNA for the CDR3 is TGTGCCAGCAGTGAAGGGCCAGGGAGTAGTCAGCCCCAGCATTTT.

Notes on this clone: A read error may account for a junction end that differs from germline. V gene TRBV27 combines with J gene TRBJ2-3; 11 bases match TRBD1. Germline values: CDR1 MNHEY, CDR2 SMNVEV (reference sequence). This CDR3 is built from 16 residues. The CDR3 sequence: CAAGTGGTPSTDTQYF. The CDR3 nucleotides read TGCGCCGCCGGGACAGGGGGAACCCCTAGCACAGATACGCAGTATTTT.

This clone came up a few times. The chain has TRBV6-6 and TRBJ1-2; 8 nucleotides line up with TRBD1. J gave up 4 bases and V 3 bases, and 10 bases lay outside the gene matches. The germline V gene encodes CDR1 MNHNY and CDR2 SVGAGI (reference sequence). This CDR3 is 16 amino acids long. The CDR3 loop is CASSYRKGQATYGYTF. CDR3 bases: TGTGCCAGCAGTTATCGAAAGGGACAGGCGACCTATGGCTACACCTTC.

V and J are TRBV7-2 and TRBJ2-2; 8 bases are shared with TRBD2. V lost 5 bases and J lost 6; bases outside the gene matches: 8. This CDR3 is 15 amino acids long. Germline CDR1 reads SGHTA; CDR2 reads FQGNSA. CDR3: CASSLSGVRPGELFF. CDR3 sequence (DNA): TGTGCCAGCAGCCTTAGCGGGGTACGCCCCGGGGAGCTGTTTTTT.

For the CDR3, the DNA is TGTGCCAGCAGCATCGGGGGGGCTCCTCAGACCCAGTACTTC. This translates into CASSIGGAPQTQYF. The rearrangement links TRBV7-8 to TRBJ2-5; TRBD2 matches at 8 bases. V lost 5 bases to trimming and J lost 6 bases; unmatched junction nucleotides: 8. The CDR3 is 14 residues long. The V gene's germline CDR1 is SGHVS and CDR2 FQNEAQ.

This chain connects TRBV4-1 to TRBJ1-3; D perhaps matches TRBD1 (5 bases). Trimming cost V 4 bases and J 7 bases, with 23 bases left between them. The CDR3 has 17 residues. Germline values: CDR1 MGHRA, CDR2 YSYEKL. As DNA, the CDR3 is TGCGCCAGCAGCCCGCCGTCCAGGGCCGGATCCTGGAACACCATATATTTT. Translating it yields CASSPPSRAGSWNTIYF.

The rearrangement joins TRBV10-3 to TRBJ2-3; 8 bases are shared with TRBD2. CDR1 ENHRY and CDR2 SYGVKD come from the germline V gene. V shed 6 bases, J shed 3 bases, and the junction held 8 bases outside the gene matches. The CDR3 is 15 amino acids. The DNA for the CDR3 is TGTGCCATCAGAATGGGACTAGGAGGGACAGATACGCAGTATTTT. Protein sequence: CAIRMGLGGTDTQYF.

The V call is TRBV2, the J call TRBJ1-1; the D gene is possibly TRBD1 (5 bases). CDR1 is SNHLY and CDR2 is FYNNEI in the germline V gene. This CDR3 is built from 14 residues. The CDR3 sequence is CSCRVTGQNTEAFF. CDR3 in DNA: TGTTCATGCCGGGTCACAGGACAGAACACTGAAGCTTTCTTT.

The table lists this clone with a few counts. The chain is built from TRBV6-1 and TRBJ2-5; D might be TRBD1 (6 bases). CDR1 MNHNS and CDR2 SASEGT come from the germline V gene. This CDR3 region has 12 residues. The ends were cut back, 6 bases at V and 3 bases at J, with 8 bases in the middle. The CDR3: CASSRQEETQYF. The CDR3 region has the DNA TGTGCCAGCAGCCGACAGGAAGAGACCCAGTACTTC.

In DNA form, the CDR3 reads TGTGCCAGCAGCTTAGCGCGTGATCAGCCCCAGCATTTT. Translation gives CASSLARDQPQHF. The chain recombines TRBV11-1 with TRBJ1-5; D gene uncertain. CDR3 length equals 13 residues. Germline V lookup: CDR1 SGHAT, CDR2 FQDESV (reference sequence). Trimming took off 0 bases at V and 5 bases at J, with 5 bases between the two ends.

V is TRBV7-2 and J is TRBJ1-2; the match to TRBD1 covers 7 bases. The CDR3 runs to 17 residues. Losses at the gene ends were 1 base for V and 0 bases for J; bases not matched to a gene: 8. Germline V gives CDR1 SGHTA, CDR2 FQGNSA. The CDR3 sequence: CASSLVGTDLANYGYTF. For the CDR3, the DNA is TGTGCCAGCAGCTTAGTCGGGACAGACCTAGCTAACTATGGCTACACCTTC.

J is TRBJ2-7 and V is TRBV28; no definite D call. The CDR3 extends over 13 amino acids. Trimming left V 6 bases short and J 5 bases short, with 14 bases between. The V gene's germline CDR1 is MDHEN and CDR2 SYDVKM. CDR3 coding DNA: TGTGCCAGCAGCCGCCCACTCGGGCACGAGCAGTACTTC. It specifies CASSRPLGHEQYF. The entire variable domain, with the rest obtained from reference TRBV28 and TRBJ2-7, is as follows: DVKVTQSSRYLVKRTGEKVFLECVQDMDHENMFWYRQDPGLGLRLIYFSYDVKMKEKGDIPEGYSVSREKKERFSLILESASTNQTSMYLCASSRPLGHEQYFGPGTRLTVT.

Comments on this clone: Other DNA variants within this sample encode the same CDR3. V and J are TRBV19 and TRBJ1-2; 8 bases are shared with TRBD1. There are 13 residues in the CDR3. The germline CDR1 and CDR2 sequences are LNHDA and SQIVND (reference sequence). With 4 bases clipped from V and 4 bases from J, the junction kept 2 bases outside the gene matches. This CDR3 reads CASSTGQAYGYTF. The CDR3 region has the DNA TGTGCCAGTAGTACGGGACAGGCCTATGGCTACACCTTC.

This chain uses TRBV11-1 with TRBJ1-1; 9 bases align to TRBD1. Per germline, CDR1 SGHAT and CDR2 FQDESV (reference sequence). This CDR3 is 14 amino acids long. The trim removed 5 bases at V and 1 base at J, leaving 2 bases unmatched. The CDR3 coding sequence is TGTGCCAGCAGCGCGGGACAGGGGAACACTGAAGCTTTCTTT. As protein: CASSAGQGNTEAFF.

This sequence joins TRBV7-2 and TRBJ1-2, with D uncertain. V was trimmed by 4 bases and J by 3 bases, leaving 12 bases between them. CDR1 SGHTA and CDR2 FQGNSA come from the germline V gene. CDR3 length: 14 amino acids. In DNA form, the CDR3 reads TGTGCCAGCAGCTATTCAGGCTCCGACTATGGCTACACCTTC. Translated: CASSYSGSDYGYTF.

V usage is TRBV7-2 and J usage is TRBJ2-7; 7 bases agree with TRBD1. Per the germline V gene, CDR1 is SGHTA and CDR2 is FQGNSA. This CDR3 comprises 15 residues. J was trimmed by 4 bases and V by 5 bases; bases with no gene match: 11. CDR3 residues: CASSTRQGNPYEQYF. CDR3 nucleotides: TGTGCCAGCAGCACACGACAGGGAAACCCATACGAGCAGTACTTC.

This chain uses TRBV19 with TRBJ1-1; 7 bases agree with TRBD1. The CDR3 is 14 amino acids. The J segment lost 1 base and the V segment lost 6 bases, leaving 5 bases of the junction unmatched. Per the germline V gene, CDR1 is LNHDA and CDR2 is SQIVND (reference sequence). Written as DNA, the CDR3 is TGTGCCAGTAGCCAAGGACAGGCGAACACTGAAGCTTTCTTT. As protein: CASSQGQANTEAFF.

The gene calls are TRBV7-2 and TRBJ1-2; D remains unclear. The V end was cut by 5 bases, the J end by 5 bases, with 18 bases between. This CDR3 is built from 15 residues. Germline V gene lookup returns CDR1 SGHTA and CDR2 FQGNSA. CDR3 protein: CASSETLGIVYGYTF. Written as DNA, the CDR3 is TGTGCCAGCAGCGAGACTCTAGGGATAGTTTATGGCTACACCTTC.

In its sample, this clone was seen a few times. The V and J genes are TRBV10-3 and TRBJ2-3, with 8 bases fitting TRBD1. Looked up from germline, CDR1 is ENHRY and CDR2 is SYGVKD. There are 17 residues in the CDR3. Trimming at V came to 6 bases and at J to 2 bases, leaving 13 bases not matched to a gene. For the CDR3, the DNA is TGTGCCATCAGACCTGACAGGGGACTCGGTTTCACAGATACGCAGTATTTT. Amino acid sequence: CAIRPDRGLGFTDTQYF.

The J gene is TRBJ1-1, the V gene TRBV19, with 12 bases fitting TRBD1. The CDR3 covers 17 residues. V gave up 3 bases and J gave up 1 base; unmatched junction bases: 6. Germline CDR1 and CDR2: LNHDA and SQIVND (reference sequence). DNA for the CDR3: TGTGCCAGTAGTATGTCCCCGGGACAGGGGGCGAACACTGAAGCTTTCTTT. Amino acid sequence: CASSMSPGQGANTEAFF.

This clone was seen a single time. Additional DNA sequences in this sample encode the identical CDR3. The rearrangement links TRBV9 to TRBJ2-7; D is unclear. This CDR3 spans 13 amino acids. The V end lost 0 bases, the J end lost 3 bases, and 7 bases lay between the germline ends. Germline CDR1 reads SGDLS; CDR2 reads YYNGEE. CDR3 DNA sequence: TGTGCCAGCAGCGTAGCTCCAAGCTACGAGCAGTACTTC. It translates to CASSVAPSYEQYF.

This clone showed up just a few times. The V call is TRBV6-1, the J call TRBJ2-5, with 9 bases fitting TRBD2. CDR1 is MNHNS and CDR2 is SASEGT in the germline V gene. The junction had 9 bases not matched to a gene; V was cut back by 7 bases and J by 3 bases. The CDR3 runs to 15 residues. The chain's CDR3 is CASTSSGVGKETQYF. As DNA, the CDR3 is TGTGCCAGCACTTCTAGCGGGGTCGGGAAAGAGACCCAGTACTTC.